These T cell receptor beta chains were read from a single sample in a study of T cell repertoires in cytomegalovirus infection. A single record per CDR3 protein comes from TCRdb applying MiXCR to the reads. The table shows a few hundred thousand distinct CDR3 sequences, with about 17% occurring only once. The sequenced sample consisted of PBMCs. These receptors all stem from a human donor in good health (CMV status not recorded). Some clones in this sample may be carry-over from other donors' samples. The CDR3 runs from the conserved cysteine through the conserved F or W. D genes are given only for firm matches. The listing skips clone size in some rows; elsewhere it reads once, few, many or a size class.

D | J | V | size | CDR3 | DNA
TRBD2 | TRBJ2-1 | TRBV7-2 | many | CASSRAGVGLAIYEQFF | TGTGCCAGCAGCCGGGCTGGGGTGGGACTAGCGATCTATGAGCAGTTCTTC
NA | TRBJ1-1 | TRBV7-2 | many | CASSLITEAFF | TGTGCCAGCAGCTTAATCACTGAAGCTTTCTTT
TRBD1 | TRBJ2-1 | TRBV7-8 | many | CASSAWDRGARYNEQFF | TGTGCCAGCAGCGCCTGGGACAGGGGGGCACGCTACAATGAGCAGTTCTTC
NA | TRBJ1-4 | TRBV12-3/TRBV12-4 | few | CASQGNEKLFF | TGTGCCAGCCAGGGAAATGAAAAACTGTTTTTT
TRBD1 | TRBJ1-1 | TRBV7-2 | many | CASSRDRVSTEAFF | TGTGCCAGCAGTAGAGACAGGGTCTCGACTGAAGCTTTCTTT
TRBD1 | TRBJ1-1 | TRBV20-1 | NA | CSARDPRQGSVNTEAFF | TGCAGTGCTAGAGATCCGAGACAGGGATCCGTGAACACTGAAGCTTTCTTT
TRBD1 | TRBJ1-6 | TRBV19 | NA | CASSIGRGRSGNSPLHF | TGTGCCAGTAGTATCGGGAGGGGGCGATCGGGTAATTCACCCCTCCACTTT
NA | TRBJ2-1 | TRBV29-1 | few | CSVERGSSYNEQFF | TGCAGCGTTGAACGGGGTAGCTCCTACAATGAGCAGTTCTTC
NA | TRBJ2-3 | TRBV6-8 | few | CASSSRGRLDTQYF | TGTGCCAGCAGTTCACGGGGGAGGTTGGATACGCAGTATTTT
TRBD1 | TRBJ2-1 | TRBV10-3 | many | CAIRGQGGNEQFF | TGTGCCATCAGAGGACAGGGAGGAAATGAGCAGTTCTTC
NA | TRBJ2-2 | TRBV5-1 | few | CASSLNIQGGSGELFF | TGCGCCAGCAGCTTGAATATACAGGGAGGATCCGGGGAGCTGTTTTTT
NA | TRBJ1-1 | TRBV6-6 | NA | CASSYQLTNTEAFF | TGTGCCAGCAGTTACCAGTTGACGAACACTGAAGCTTTCTTT
NA | TRBJ2-1 | TRBV24-1 | many | CATSDPSGTEQFF | TGTGCCACCAGTGACCCTAGTGGGACTGAGCAGTTCTTC
NA | TRBJ1-6 | TRBV7-2 | few | CASSFGTGINSPLHF | TGTGCCAGCAGCTTCGGGACGGGGATTAATTCACCCCTCCACTTT
TRBD2 | TRBJ2-1 | TRBV10-3 | NA | CAISDELAGELGNEQFF | TGTGCCATCAGTGATGAACTAGCGGGGGAGCTCGGGAATGAGCAGTTCTTC
NA | TRBJ2-3 | TRBV12-3/TRBV12-4 | many | CASSQSRATQYF | TGTGCCAGCAGCCAATCCCGGGCAACGCAGTATTTT
NA | TRBJ2-7 | TRBV20-1 | NA | CSARDRSGRNGKQYF | TGCAGTGCTAGAGATCGTTCAGGGCGTAATGGAAAGCAGTACTTC
NA | TRBJ2-3 | TRBV7-9 | NA | CARSLASTDTQYF | TGTGCCCGCAGCCTCGCTAGCACAGATACGCAGTATTTT
TRBD1 | TRBJ2-5 | TRBV6-2/TRBV6-3 | many | CASRNPDRGQETQYF | TGTGCCAGCAGAAACCCTGACAGGGGTCAAGAGACCCAGTACTTC
TRBD1 | TRBJ2-5 | TRBV19 | few | CASSNRGYQETQYF | TGTGCCAGTAGTAACAGGGGGTACCAAGAGACCCAGTACTTC
TRBD2 | TRBJ2-2 | TRBV7-2 | few | CASPGTTNTGELFF | TGTGCCAGCCCCGGGACTACCAACACCGGGGAGCTGTTTTTT
TRBD2 | TRBJ2-3 | TRBV12-3/TRBV12-4 | many | CATATSDTDTQYF | TGTGCCACCGCAACTAGCGACACAGATACGCAGTATTTT
TRBD2 | TRBJ2-5 | TRBV28 | NA | CASSPGQRGGRETQYF | TGTGCCAGCAGTCCTGGTCAGCGGGGGGGCCGGGAGACCCAGTACTTC
NA | TRBJ2-5 | TRBV20-1 | few | CSATTETQYF | TGCAGTGCCACAACGGAGACCCAGTACTTC
NA | TRBJ1-4 | TRBV12-3/TRBV12-4 | NA | CASSSGSTANETLFF | TGTGCCAGCAGTTCTGGGTCCACGGCTAATGAAACACTGTTTTTT
NA | TRBJ1-1 | TRBV6-5 | many | CASSYKVFGWTEAFF | TGTGCCAGCAGTTATAAGGTCTTCGGATGGACTGAAGCTTTCTTT
NA | TRBJ1-5 | TRBV6-5 | NA | CAVDGGVWNQPQHF | TGTGCCGTGGACGGCGGGGTTTGGAATCAGCCCCAGCATTTT
NA | TRBJ1-2 | TRBV5-4 | few | CASSLAGFGYGYTF | TGTGCCAGCAGCTTGGCAGGGTTCGGCTATGGCTACACCTTC
NA | TRBJ2-5 | TRBV13 | few | CASSLGHQETQYF | TGTGCCAGCAGCTTGGGACACCAAGAGACCCAGTACTTC
TRBD2 | TRBJ2-1 | TRBV5-6 | few | CASSLLAGGYEQFF | TGTGCCAGCAGCCTGCTAGCGGGGGGATATGAGCAGTTCTTC
TRBD1 | TRBJ2-5 | TRBV20-1 | NA | CSARDPGTGKSQGETQYF | TGCAGTGCTAGAGACCCCGGGACAGGAAAATCCCAGGGGGAGACCCAGTACTTC
NA | TRBJ1-2 | TRBV20-1 | NA | CSARDQGRRYGYTF | TGCAGTGCTAGAGATCAAGGGCGGCGGTATGGCTACACCTTC
TRBD1 | TRBJ1-1 | TRBV2 | NA | CASSEQGALSTEAFF | TGTGCCAGCAGTGAGCAGGGGGCCTTGAGCACTGAAGCTTTCTTT
NA | TRBJ2-1 | TRBV7-2 | many | CASSLASTPNEQFF | TGTGCCAGCAGCTTAGCGTCTACACCTAATGAGCAGTTCTTC
TRBD1 | TRBJ1-1 | TRBV10-3 | many | CATKGPGGTEAFF | TGTGCCACCAAAGGGCCAGGGGGGACTGAAGCTTTCTTT
NA | TRBJ2-7 | TRBV4-2 | NA | CASSQYFQQGTMVSPEQYF | TGTGCCAGCAGCCAATATTTCCAGCAGGGGACTATGGTATCCCCCGAGCAGTACTTC
TRBD1 | TRBJ2-7 | TRBV6-1 | NA | CASRAIPGQAAYEQYF | TGTGCCAGCAGGGCTATTCCGGGACAGGCCGCCTACGAGCAGTACTTC
TRBD2 | TRBJ2-2 | TRBV12-3/TRBV12-4 | many | CASSLGLALGDAGELFF | TGTGCCAGCAGTTTGGGACTAGCGTTGGGCGACGCCGGGGAGCTGTTTTTT
NA | TRBJ1-1 | TRBV6-2/TRBV6-3 | NA | CASGKITDSLSTEAFF | TGTGCCAGCGGAAAAATTACAGACAGCTTAAGCACTGAAGCTTTCTTT
NA | TRBJ2-3 | TRBV20-1 | NA | CSARVAGITDTQYF | TGCAGTGCTAGAGTGGCGGGAATCACAGATACGCAGTATTTT
NA | TRBJ2-1 | TRBV7-2 | many | CASSAGDLHNEQFF | TGTGCCAGCAGCGCCGGGGACCTTCACAATGAGCAGTTCTTC
TRBD2 | TRBJ2-1 | TRBV20-1 | NA | CSASNLGLAGGGEQFF | TGCAGTGCTAGCAATTTGGGGCTAGCGGGGGGAGGTGAGCAGTTCTTC
NA | TRBJ2-5 | TRBV10-3 | many | CAISETGQETQYF | TGTGCCATCAGTGAGACAGGTCAAGAGACCCAGTACTTC
TRBD1 | TRBJ2-7 | TRBV25-1 | few | CASLPDRRYEQYF | TGTGCCAGCCTCCCGGACAGGCGGTACGAGCAGTACTTC
NA | TRBJ1-6 | TRBV5-4 | NA | CASSLPELNSPLHF | TGTGCCAGCAGCTTGCCGGAGTTGAATTCACCCCTCCACTTT
TRBD2 | TRBJ2-7 | TRBV7-2 | many | CASSLAGGVFYEQYF | TGTGCCAGCAGCTTAGCGGGGGGGGTCTTCTACGAGCAGTACTTC
NA | TRBJ1-2 | TRBV28 | many | CASRAAGYGYTF | TGTGCCAGCAGGGCGGCAGGCTATGGCTACACCTTC